The entry that follows covers one T cell receptor (beta chain) sequence. The antigen it binds to is not known. It has no much larger one-base neighbor in the sample; base qualities were not kept. The sample belongs to a study of T cell repertoires in aging, cancer and after chemotherapy (dated by TCRdb to between 2018 and 2020). Study-wide context: Six donor age groups were covered, ranging from 30 or younger up to 70 or older, and each group contained at least three individuals. In the hematological group, the paired samples taken before and after chemotherapy came from chronic lymphocytic leukemia patients given fludarabine- or bendamustine-based regimens. In total, the full dataset held about 8.8 million TCR reads. Peripheral blood TCR beta repertoires from healthy donors and cancer patients were profiled to examine immunoaging and T cell reconstitution after chemotherapy. A cohort of 200 to 250 cancer patients (about 93 with hematological and around 120 with solid cancers) was assembled, and around 100 healthy donors were included as a reference group.

Results the study describes overall, beyond this receptor: Lymphoid organ infiltration was present in hematological cancer patients, and this infiltration may itself impair thymic emigration or peripheral T cell expansion. In both cancer cohorts, the median generation probability rose over the chemotherapy interval, which suggests that the repertoire was reconstituted through rebound thymic output. In healthy donors, the decline in TCR diversity with age was mainly due to loss of richness, whereas in cancer patients loss of evenness also played a role. It was noted by the authors that conclusions about immunological memory after chemotherapy cannot be drawn from the repertoire data. Untreated patients with hematological or solid cancers showed significantly lower blood TCR diversity and higher clonality than age-matched healthy donors.

Rearranged TRB sequences spanning V, D and J segments were amplified in a multiplex touch-down PCR with a mixed TRB-A/B primer pool. Illumina adapters and sample indices were attached to the amplicons through two consecutive PCR reactions run with Phusion HS II polymerase. The amplicons were purified from gel with the NucleoSpin Gel and PCR Clean-up kit and then assessed with Qubit and an Agilent 2100 Bioanalyzer. Sequencing of libraries was carried out on an Illumina MiSeq in 600-cycle, single-indexed, paired-end runs. The original methods were these. Processing of the TRB sequences was carried out with MiXCR versions 2.12 and 3.0.5. Each unique CDR3 nucleotide sequence was treated as one clone, and only productive sequences with two or more reads were kept. Repertoire metrics included Shannon diversity, evenness, clonality (one minus evenness), and alpha-parameterized diversity profiles from alpha 0 to 5. Generation probabilities of clones in paired pre- and post-chemotherapy samples were computed with the IGoR algorithm. TCRdb passed the public sequencing reads through fastp at Q25 and MiXCR, retaining productive beta sequences. Here each entry gathers all rows of one CDR3 protein and keeps the most common genes and DNA. The V and J calls, along with clone size, are taken from TCRdb and not from the paper's own processing. This sample lists under 8,500 distinct CDR3 sequences; about 29% were detected once. The leading ten clones occupy less than 8.5% of the sample.

In the germline V gene (reference sequence), CDR1 corresponds to SEHNR and CDR2 to FQNEAQ. Taken from cysteine to phenylalanine, the CDR3 has 13 residues. Solely the CDR3 DNA is kept, with 39 bases framed from the first base. Instead of sorted cells or RNA, genomic DNA extracted from peripheral blood served as the source for amplifying TCR beta rearrangements. The specimen was blood. This TCR was recovered from a human donor with a blood cancer. The rearrangement combines TRBV7-9 with TRBJ2-5; the D gene is possibly TRBD2, with 5 bases matching. TRBJ2-1 matches the DNA end more closely, so the J call is doubtful. The CDR3 corresponds to CASSLVAGIEQFF. The DNA sequence reads TGTGCCAGCAGCTTAGTCGCGGGCATCGAGCAGTTCTTC.